This T cell receptor (beta chain) was captured in a study of CD8 T cells in Susac syndrome. Study outcomes and limitations: The authors acknowledged that their TCR sequencing and HLA analysis involved a relatively small number of individuals.

RNA was extracted with the RNeasy kit, and a quantity of roughly 0.5 to 1 ug was reverse transcribed using random hexamers. TCR beta CDR3 was amplified by immunoSEQ covering 54 Vbeta and 13 Jbeta. MiXCR was run by TCRdb on the immunoSEQ multiplex PCR reads, yielding one entry per CDR3 protein. The sample has about 66,000 distinct CDR3 sequences, approximately 94% seen once; the top ten hold 0.5% to 0.6%. The germline V gene encodes CDR1 MNHEY and CDR2 SVGEGT. This CDR3 comprises 12 residues. Trimming shortened V by 2 bases and J by 3 bases, and 1 base separated the two germline ends. Multiple sclerosis controls were treatment-naive patients with stable or active relapsing-remitting disease. A remark on this clonotype: The antigen remains undetermined.

Input material: CD8+ T cells from PBMCs. The chain recombines TRBV6-2 or TRBV6-3 with TRBJ2-2; no clear D. The sequence was collected from a human donor with multiple sclerosis. CDR3 region: CASSYDTGELFF. The CDR3 coding sequence is TGTGCCAGCAGTTACGACACCGGGGAGCTGTTTTTT.